This entry describes one TCR beta chain. The CDR3 length is 16 residues. Germline lookup yields CDR1 SGHDT and CDR2 YYEEEE. V dropped 1 base and J dropped 3; count of bases not matched to a gene: 8. The sample belongs to a study of blood T cell repertoires in COVID-19. The method was immunoSEQ multiplex PCR; TCRdb's version includes in-frame clones alone and lacks a portion of them. This table has 300,000 or so clones, 85% to 90% appearing once. V gene TRBV5-6 combines with J gene TRBJ2-7; 9 bases match TRBD1. This receptor was taken from a woman between 50 and 59 years old who had been exposed to COVID-19. Sequenced material: PBMCs or T cells enriched from blood (not recorded which). CDR3 amino acids: CASSLTGGSKLYEQYF. The CDR3 nucleotides read TGTGCCAGCAGCTTGACAGGGGGCTCTAAACTCTACGAGCAGTACTTC.